The TCR beta chain described here comes from a study of T cell repertoires in breast cancer (dated by TCRdb to about 2016). Broadly, across the study: Tumors, lymph nodes and peripheral blood lymphocytes from breast cancer patients, as well as peripheral blood from healthy control donors, were profiled. ER+/PR+ status was present in the majority of the roughly 19 patient tumors that were analyzed for shared TCRs. Controls included nine healthy donors of an age range similar to the patients. On average, around 500,000 sequences per sample and roughly 9.8 reads per input cell were obtained by sequencing. Because breast cancer has a low mutational burden and rarely has common mutations, the study reasoned that TCRs shared between breast cancer patients would target shared antigens. Tumors and tumor-involved lymph nodes were minced and digested with Liberase and DNase, then filtered through 70-um and 40-um filters. Blood samples were separated by Ficoll, whereas tumor-free lymph nodes were processed without any enzymatic digestion.

Library preparation was by emulsion pairing. Unpaired genes were suppressed by a second nested PCR containing blocking oligos, after which a third nested PCR added Illumina adaptors and barcodes. Between roughly 5,000 and 280,000 T cells, along with C-region, Stepout and V-region primers, were included in each emulsion RT-PCR master mix. The emulsions were generated using the Micellula Emulsion and Purification Kit, and the RT-PCR was run with Qiagen OneStep RT-PCR reagents. Pooled libraries were sequenced on an Illumina MiSeq with paired-end 2 x 250 reads. As for the authors' bioinformatics: Read pairs were joined in Galaxy and clipped at the engineered overlap into separate alpha and beta files; unclipped reads were discarded. Alpha-beta pairs were assigned using CompleteTCR, a MiTCR-based pipeline in which chains sharing read cluster identifiers are linked by an R script. TCR sequences that were observed only once, about 1-3.2% of the total, were removed as potential sequencing errors. Using fastp at Q25 and MiXCR, TCRdb reprocessed the public reads and kept productive beta chains. Identical CDR3 proteins give one entry, which carries the most common genes and DNA. For this entry, the V and J calls and clone size follow TCRdb and not the study's own pipeline. For this sample the table gives roughly 40,000 distinct CDR3 sequences, of which 45% were detected only once. The top ten clones comprise around 60% of the sample.

Based on the germline V gene, the CDR1 and CDR2 sequences are MNHNS and SASEGT. The CDR3 numbers 14 residues from cysteine through phenylalanine. Just the 42-base CDR3 DNA is kept, in frame starting at base 1. V loses 6 bases at its end and J loses 4 bases; junction bases beyond the gene matches: 7. About this clonotype itself: No antigen is known for it. Base qualities are not recorded, but no much larger clone differs from it by a single base.

To analyze paired alpha-beta TCRs of CD8+ T cells, the researchers used an expanded emulsion RT-PCR method with primers covering all TCR V genes. CD8+ T cells were isolated with a CD8 positive selection kit and were then incubated overnight in around 9.6 IU/mL IL-2 prior to emulsion RT-PCR. Findings and caveats that apply to the study as a whole: TRBV7 predominated among the shared TCRs, which could possibly reflect tumor recognition or a mispriming bias from eight TRBV7 primers. About fourfold more TCRs were shared with matched tumor repertoires by tumor-involved sentinel lymph nodes than by tumor-free nodes (roughly 8% versus 2%). Shared TCRs were encoded by various nucleotide sequences, which suggests selection and expansion based on antigen. Emulsion RT-PCR was regarded as qualitative rather than quantitative, because clone recovery was skewed by transcript abundance and primer differences. Possible tumor specificity was suggested for around 20 TCR pairs that were shared across seven or more patient tumors yet rarely found in control blood. Discarding singleton TCRs and sampling only part of each tumor may have missed genuine antitumor clones.

Recombination joined TRBV6-1 with TRBJ2-7, with TRBD2 matching 9 junction bases. Sequencing was done on a sample of CD8+ T cells. The origin of this receptor is a pool of human donors with breast cancer or a healthy control (not recorded which). The nucleotide sequence is TGTGCCAGCAGAACGGCGGGGGGGGCATACGAGCAGTACTTC. Its protein reads: CASRTAGGAYEQYF.